Sequencing of this T cell receptor (beta chain) was carried out in a study of T cell responses to AZD1222 COVID-19 vaccine. Whole-study results and caveats: The donors showed a predominance of white British ancestry and of females, with possible underestimation of clonal diversity. At baseline, seropositivity was found in only five or six AZD1222 recipients.

The CDR3 loop spans 16 amino acids. V lost 0 bases, J lost 5 bases, and 17 bases lay in between. Germline V gene data show CDR1 as SGHNT and CDR2 as YYREEE (reference sequence). As regards this clone: The antigen remains undetermined.

This table comes from immunoSEQ multiplex PCR, and its TCRdb copy is limited to in-frame clones, with some not included. The sample holds approximately 90,000 clones, 80% to 90% seen once. This sequence was found in an adult in good health. The input for sequencing was peripheral blood, taken on day 0 of AZD1222 vaccination. The chain has TRBV5-4 and TRBJ2-5, with D perhaps TRBD2 (5 bases). CDR3 sequence: CASSLGGRTLGETQYF. The CDR3 DNA reads TGTGCCAGCAGCTTGGGTGGGAGAACCCTGGGGGAGACCCAGTACTTC.